These T cell receptor beta chains were read from a single sample in a study of immune cell composition in non-small cell lung cancer. Repertoires were generated with immunoSEQ multiplex PCR, while TCRdb's copy carries only in-frame clones and drops some. The sample contains several thousand clones, over 60% of which appear only once. These data are also associated with another study on CD4 T cells in lung cancer.

Specimen: non-adjacent lung tissue. Receptors were obtained from a human donor with non-small cell lung cancer. Each CDR3 is given with its conserved first and last residue. The D gene is left open where the match is weak. For some rows the clone size is stated as once, few or many, or as a class when expanded; others skip it.

.	.	TRBV2	TRBJ2-2	CASSEEAIGGAGELFF	TGTGCCAGCAGTGAAGAGGCGATAGGCGGCGCCGGGGAGCTGTTTTTT
.	TRBD2	TRBV5-4	TRBJ2-5	CASSLAGRGRVETQYF	TGTGCCAGCAGCTTGGCCGGGCGGGGGAGGGTAGAGACCCAGTACTTC
.	.	TRBV19	TRBJ1-5	CASSHTRQVGGQPQHF	TGTGCCAGTAGTCATACCCGACAGGTAGGCGGACAGCCCCAGCATTTT
few	.	TRBV6-7	TRBJ2-4	CASSYSISGHKNIQYF	TGTGCCAGCAGTTACTCGATTAGCGGCCACAAAAACATTCAGTACTTC
.	.	TRBV6-6	TRBJ2-7	CASSLGTTEYF	TGTGCCAGCAGCCTCGGGACAACGGAGTACTTC
hyperexpanded	TRBD2	TRBV27	TRBJ2-7	CASSPGLAGTEQYF	TGTGCCAGCAGTCCCGGACTAGCGGGAACCGAGCAGTACTTC
.	.	TRBV25-1	TRBJ1-6	CACRGGGSPLHF	TGTGCCTGCCGGGGGGGCGGTTCACCCCTCCACTTT
few	TRBD2	TRBV5-8	TRBJ2-3	CASSLVTSGSTDTQYF	TGTGCCAGCAGCTTGGTTACTAGCGGGAGCACAGATACGCAGTATTTT
.	TRBD2	TRBV27	TRBJ2-1	CASSRGGLAGGDEQFF	TGTGCCAGCAGCCGAGGAGGACTAGCGGGGGGGGATGAGCAGTTCTTC
.	.	TRBV19	TRBJ2-3	CASSIGGISTDTQYF	TGTGCCAGTAGTATTGGAGGGATTAGCACAGATACGCAGTATTTT
few	.	TRBV29-1	TRBJ1-2	CSVDDRLHGYTF	TGCAGCGTTGACGACAGGCTCCATGGCTACACCTTC
.	.	TRBV7-9	TRBJ2-3	CASSLTAGSTDTQYF	TGTGCCAGCAGCTTAACAGCGGGCAGCACAGATACGCAGTATTTT
.	TRBD2	TRBV5-4	TRBJ2-2	CASSLAGANTGELFF	TGTGCCAGCAGCTTAGCGGGAGCGAACACCGGGGAGCTGTTTTTT
.	TRBD2	TRBV7-3	TRBJ2-1	CASSSGLAANNEQFF	TGTGCCAGCAGCTCTGGACTAGCGGCCAATAATGAGCAGTTCTTC
.	TRBD1	TRBV6-4	TRBJ2-1	CASSEQGEINEQFF	TGTGCCAGCAGTGAGCAGGGGGAAATCAATGAGCAGTTCTTC
.	TRBD2	TRBV19	TRBJ2-1	CASSLSGGRASNEQFF	TGTGCCAGTAGTTTATCGGGAGGGAGGGCCTCAAATGAGCAGTTCTTC
.	.	TRBV18	TRBJ2-7	CASKTAGSYEQYF	TGTGCCAGCAAGACGGCGGGCTCCTACGAGCAGTACTTC
.	TRBD1	TRBV5-5	TRBJ1-2	CASSLKGAVDYGYTF	TGTGCCAGCAGCTTGAAGGGGGCGGTAGACTATGGCTACACCTTC
.	.	TRBV6-5	TRBJ1-1	CASSFRQRLNTEAFF	TGTGCCAGCAGTTTTAGACAGAGACTCAACACTGAAGCTTTCTTT
.	.	TRBV6-4	TRBJ2-3	CASSESGSTDTQYF	TGTGCCAGCAGTGAAAGCGGGAGCACAGATACGCAGTATTTT
.	TRBD1	TRBV5-1	TRBJ2-4	CASSAGTAQSLGFQYF	TGCGCCAGCAGCGCCGGGACAGCTCAATCACTGGGCTTTCAGTACTTC
large	TRBD2	TRBV5-4	TRBJ2-3	CASSPGLAGGPWSQYF	TGTGCCAGCAGCCCCGGACTAGCGGGAGGGCCATGGTCGCAGTATTTT
.	.	TRBV6-1	TRBJ2-5	CASSGGGQQETQYF	TGTGCCAGCAGTGGAGGCGGACAGCAAGAGACCCAGTACTTC
.	.	TRBV11-2	TRBJ1-1	CASSLISGGTEAFF	TGTGCCAGCAGCTTGATATCAGGTGGGACTGAAGCTTTCTTT
.	TRBD1	TRBV15	TRBJ2-5	CATSSPHSSDRGGETQYF	TGTGCCACCAGCAGTCCCCACTCCTCCGACAGGGGAGGAGAGACCCAGTACTTC
.	.	TRBV27	TRBJ2-2	CASSSLVGELFF	TGTGCCAGCAGTTCCCTAGTGGGGGAGCTGTTTTTT
.	.	TRBV7-9	TRBJ2-1	CASSRGSYNEQFF	TGTGCCAGCTCCCGCGGCTCGTACAATGAGCAGTTCTTC
few	.	TRBV10-3	TRBJ2-1	CAISVNGRGGEQFF	TGTGCCATCAGTGTTAACGGGAGAGGTGGTGAGCAGTTCTTC
.	TRBD1	TRBV28	TRBJ2-7	CASSTSFDRELGVLLYEQYF	TGTGCCAGCAGCACAAGCTTCGACAGGGAGCTGGGGGTCCTCCTCTACGAGCAGTACTTC
.	.	TRBV9	TRBJ2-3	CASSDSLARDTQYF	TGTGCCAGCAGCGACTCCCTAGCCCGAGATACGCAGTATTTT
medium-sized	TRBD2	TRBV28	TRBJ2-1	CASSLSLRAGVSYNEQFF	TGTGCCAGCAGTTTATCGCTTCGGGCGGGAGTATCCTACAATGAGCAGTTCTTC
.	.	TRBV2	TRBJ2-3	CASSDRGFTQYF	TGTGCCAGCAGTGATAGGGGATTTACGCAGTATTTT
.	.	TRBV5-1	TRBJ2-7	CASSLGGTTREQYF	TGCGCCAGCAGCTTGGGGGGGACAACGCGGGAGCAGTACTTC
.	.	TRBV6-5	TRBJ2-5	CASTYSQGLETQYF	TGTGCCAGCACCTACTCCCAGGGGTTAGAGACCCAGTACTTC
.	.	TRBV9	TRBJ2-3	CASSPGGGPDTQYF	TGTGCCAGCAGCCCGGGGGGCGGCCCAGATACGCAGTATTTT
.	.	TRBV29-1	TRBJ1-1	CSLSSRGNTEAFF	TGCAGCCTTTCGTCCAGGGGGAACACTGAAGCTTTCTTT
.	.	TRBV10-3	TRBJ2-3	CAISQRADTQYF	TGTGCCATCAGCCAGCGGGCAGATACGCAGTATTTT
few	.	TRBV13	TRBJ1-3	CASSLSGLSSGNTIYF	TGTGCCAGCAGCTTGTCCGGGTTAAGCTCTGGAAACACCATATATTTT
.	.	TRBV19	TRBJ1-1	CASSLGRGNTEAFF	TGTGCCAGTAGTCTCGGACGGGGGAACACTGAAGCTTTCTTT
once	.	TRBV18	TRBJ1-5	CASSPTSQGLDSNQPQHF	TGTGCCAGCTCACCGACTTCGCAGGGGCTTGATAGCAATCAGCCCCAGCATTTT
medium-sized	.	TRBV11-2	TRBJ2-1	CASSLVRGSNEQFF	TGTGCCAGCAGCTTAGTCAGAGGGAGCAATGAGCAGTTCTTC
few	.	TRBV7-6	TRBJ1-1	CASSPSGQINTEAFF	TGTGCCAGCAGCCCCTCGGGACAAATAAACACTGAAGCTTTCTTT
.	TRBD1	TRBV4-1	TRBJ1-1	CASSSRTGPFFNTEAFF	TGCGCCAGCAGCTCTAGGACAGGGCCCTTTTTTAACACTGAAGCTTTCTTT
.	.	TRBV27	TRBJ2-5	CASSSHRTGDETQYF	TGTGCCAGCAGTTCCCACCGTACGGGAGATGAGACCCAGTACTTC
once	.	TRBV6-5	TRBJ2-3	CASSYKGTDTQYF	TGTGCCAGCAGTTACAAGGGGACAGATACGCAGTATTTT
once	.	TRBV7-3	TRBJ2-5	CASSFSLQETQYF	TGTGCCAGCAGCTTCTCCTTACAAGAGACCCAGTACTTC
.	.	TRBV11-2	TRBJ2-1	CASSLDPPPYNEQFF	TGTGCCAGCAGCTTAGATCCCCCTCCCTACAATGAGCAGTTCTTC
few	TRBD2	TRBV6-5	TRBJ2-7	CASSWGLAGNYEQYF	TGTGCCAGCAGTTGGGGACTAGCAGGAAACTACGAGCAGTACTTC
.	TRBD2	TRBV11-2	TRBJ2-7	CASSGGLREGREQYF	TGTGCCAGCAGCGGAGGCCTACGGGAGGGCCGTGAGCAGTACTTC
few	TRBD1	TRBV18	TRBJ1-1	CASSLQRGHTEAFF	TGTGCCAGCTCACTTCAGAGGGGGCACACTGAAGCTTTCTTT
.	TRBD1	TRBV6-4	TRBJ2-1	CASSDQGQGFNEQFF	TGTGCCAGCAGTGACCAAGGACAGGGGTTCAATGAGCAGTTCTTC
.	.	TRBV6-5	TRBJ1-1	CASSYRGTGMNTEAFF	TGTGCCAGCAGTTACCGAGGTACAGGGATGAACACTGAAGCTTTCTTT